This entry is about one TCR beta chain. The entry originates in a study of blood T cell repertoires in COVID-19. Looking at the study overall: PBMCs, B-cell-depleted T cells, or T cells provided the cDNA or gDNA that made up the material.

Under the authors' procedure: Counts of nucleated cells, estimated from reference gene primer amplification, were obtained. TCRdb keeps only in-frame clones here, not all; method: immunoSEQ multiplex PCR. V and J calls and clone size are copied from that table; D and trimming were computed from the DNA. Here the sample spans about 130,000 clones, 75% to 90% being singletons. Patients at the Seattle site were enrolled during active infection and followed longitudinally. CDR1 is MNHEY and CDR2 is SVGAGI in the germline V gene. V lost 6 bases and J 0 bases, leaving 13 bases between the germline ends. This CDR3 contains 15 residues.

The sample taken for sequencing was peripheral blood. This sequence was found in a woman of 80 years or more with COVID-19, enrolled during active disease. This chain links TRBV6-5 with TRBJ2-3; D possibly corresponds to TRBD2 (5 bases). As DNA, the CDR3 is TGTGCCAGCAGGGACTCGGGCCTTAGCACAGATACGCAGTATTTT. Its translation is CASRDSGLSTDTQYF.